This T cell receptor (beta chain) was sequenced during a study of control samples from healthy donors and cancer patients. Profiled with immunoSEQ multiplex PCR; TCRdb holds only in-frame clones, not every one. The profile shows about 180,000 clones, roughly 92% of them singletons. The V gene lost 4 bases and the J gene lost 7 bases, with 26 bases spanning the gap. This CDR3 comprises 18 residues. CDR1 and CDR2 from the germline V gene are LNHDA and SQIVND (reference sequence). The rearrangement uses TRBV19 and TRBJ2-1; TRBD2 is a possible D gene (7 bases). Sequencing was performed on blood. This sequence was found in a man aged 25 to 40 in good health. CDR3 sequence reads: CASSRGGVASTVRNEQFF. CDR3 sequence (DNA): TGTGCCAGTAGTAGAGGGGGGGTCGCATCGACGGTTAGGAATGAGCAGTTCTTC.